Following are 26 T cell receptor beta chains from one sample sequenced in a study of shared T cell receptors in the human thymus. Sequencing was performed with immunoSEQ multiplex PCR; in TCRdb, only in-frame clones are kept and a portion is missing. The sample lists about 660,000 clones; more than 70% were seen once. This sample also belongs to another study, concerning human thymus T cells.

The sample taken for sequencing was thymocytes. The receptors were sampled from a boy younger than two with a congenital heart defect.

The V and J genes are TRBV5-1 and TRBJ1-2; unclear D gene. CDR1 and CDR2 (germline): SGHRS, YFSETQ. The CDR3 loop spans 12 amino acids. Trimming cost V 2 bases and J 10 bases, with 12 bases left between them. The chain's CDR3 is CASSFEEGSYTF. The CDR3 DNA follows: TGCGCCAGCAGCTTCGAAGAGGGCTCCTACACCTTC.

The chain links TRBV4-3 to TRBJ2-1; 7 bases fit TRBD1. Trimming removed 4 bases from V and 0 bases from J; junction bases left unmatched: 6. This CDR3 spans 16 amino acids. Germline V lookup: CDR1 LGHNA, CDR2 YSLEER. The CDR3 region is CASSRQGLTSYNEQFF. In DNA, the CDR3 is TGCGCCAGCAGCCGACAGGGCCTTACCTCCTACAATGAGCAGTTCTTC.

This clone was seen a single time. This chain connects TRBV19 to TRBJ2-1; 7 bases agree with TRBD2. Per the germline V gene, CDR1 is LNHDA and CDR2 is SQIVND (reference sequence). The CDR3 covers 17 residues. V was pared by 3 bases and J by 0 bases, with 8 bases of the junction left unmatched. The CDR3: CASSMLAENSSYNEQFF. Written as DNA, the CDR3 is TGTGCCAGTAGTATGCTAGCGGAAAACAGCTCCTACAATGAGCAGTTCTTC.

The chain recombines TRBV18 with TRBJ1-1; a weak D match, TRBD1 (5 bases). V was pared by 8 bases and J by 1 base, with 11 bases between. This CDR3 spans 13 amino acids. Per germline, CDR1 KGHSH and CDR2 LQKENI. CDR3 sequence: CASHPGGNTEAFF. The CDR3, as DNA: TGTGCCAGCCATCCGGGGGGGAACACTGAAGCTTTCTTT.

The chain links TRBV7-8 to TRBJ1-1; 7 nucleotides match TRBD1. With 5 bases clipped from V and 0 bases from J, the junction kept 6 bases outside the gene matches. This CDR3 spans 15 amino acids. CDR1 and CDR2 (germline): SGHVS, FQNEAQ. Here the CDR3 DNA reads TGTGCCAGCAGCCACTCGACAGGGATGAACACTGAAGCTTTCTTT. The encoded protein is CASSHSTGMNTEAFF.

This clone turned up a few times. The chain is built from TRBV15 and TRBJ2-4; D gene uncertain. V lost 0 bases to trimming and J lost 0 bases, with 12 bases between them. The length of the CDR3 is 17 residues. In germline, CDR1 is LNHNV, CDR2 YYDKDF (reference sequence). In DNA, the CDR3 is TGTGCCACCAGCAGAGATGGGCCGTCTCTAGCCAAAAACATTCAGTACTTC. Translating it yields CATSRDGPSLAKNIQYF.

The chain joins TRBV5-1 to TRBJ1-4; TRBD1 aligns across 9 bases. J was trimmed by 11 bases and V by 0 bases; bases with no gene match: 11. CDR3 size: 16 residues. Per germline, CDR1 SGHRS and CDR2 YFSETQ. The CDR3 DNA follows: TGCGCCAGCAGCTTGGAGGTTTGGGACAGGGAAAGGAAACTGTTTTTT. It encodes CASSLEVWDRERKLFF.

This clone was seen more than once but under ten times. The V and J genes are TRBV5-1 and TRBJ1-1; TRBD1 might be the D (6 bases). Trimming pared 1 base from V and 5 bases from J, leaving 15 bases between. The germline V gene encodes CDR1 SGHRS and CDR2 YFSETQ. This CDR3 comprises 15 residues. CDR3 nucleotide sequence: TGCGCCAGCAGCTTGCGGGCGGGGGGCGCGACTGAAGCTTTCTTT. It codes for CASSLRAGGATEAFF.

The chain has TRBV27 and TRBJ2-1, with 7 bases that match TRBD2. Germline V CDR1 and CDR2: MNHEY, SMNVEV (reference sequence). With 0 bases clipped from V and 4 bases from J, the junction kept 6 bases outside the gene matches. This CDR3 region has 16 residues. As DNA, the CDR3 is TGTGCCAGCAGTTTATCACAGCGGGGTCCTTACAATGAGCAGTTCTTC. It specifies CASSLSQRGPYNEQFF.

The table lists this clone with a count of one. The rearrangement joins TRBV7-9 to TRBJ2-2, with 7 bases matching TRBD2. Germline loops: CDR1 SEHNR, CDR2 FQNEAQ (reference sequence). The CDR3 length is 16 residues. V dropped 2 bases and J dropped 2; count of bases not matched to a gene: 5. The CDR3 here is CASSLRRGFNTGELFF. CDR3 DNA sequence: TGTGCCAGCAGCTTAAGGCGGGGGTTCAACACCGGGGAGCTGTTTTTT.

V and J are TRBV15 and TRBJ1-1; D perhaps matches TRBD1 (6 bases). The CDR3 consists of 13 residues. Germline CDR1 is LNHNV and CDR2 is YYDKDF (reference sequence). With 4 bases removed from V and 1 base from J, the gap between germline ends came to 7 bases. The CDR3 DNA is TGTGCCACCAGCAAACAGGGGAACACTGAAGCTTTCTTT. It yields the protein CATSKQGNTEAFF.

The chain has TRBV2 and TRBJ2-3, with 14 bases that match TRBD2. Trimming at V came to 5 bases and at J to 4 bases, leaving 14 bases not matched to a gene. This CDR3 is 19 amino acids long. Germline CDR1 SNHLY, CDR2 FYNNEI. The CDR3 loop reads CASSHATGTSGRKPDTQYF. The CDR3 DNA follows: TGTGCCAGCAGTCATGCAACCGGGACTAGCGGGAGAAAGCCAGATACGCAGTATTTT.

The chain links TRBV4-1 to TRBJ1-1; 8 bases fit TRBD1. J was trimmed by 2 bases and V by 3 bases; bases with no gene match: 8. The V gene's germline CDR1 is MGHRA and CDR2 YSYEKL. The CDR3 sequence is 16 residues long. The CDR3 spells CASSQSVGTGNTEAFF. DNA for the CDR3: TGCGCCAGCAGCCAGTCTGTAGGGACAGGTAACACTGAAGCTTTCTTT.

This sequence joins TRBV6-1 and TRBJ1-2; possibly TRBD1 for D (6 bases). This CDR3 contains 14 residues. Looked up from germline, CDR1 is MNHNS and CDR2 is SASEGT. V was trimmed by 6 bases and J by 4 bases, leaving 15 bases between them. For the CDR3, the DNA is TGTGCCAGCAGCCGAACCCCGGACAGCTATGGCTACACCTTC. Translating gives CASSRTPDSYGYTF.

This clone has more than one count but fewer than ten. The chain is built from TRBV7-2 and TRBJ2-1; D is perhaps TRBD2 (5 bases). The CDR3 sequence is 17 residues long. Germline V gives CDR1 SGHTA, CDR2 FQGNSA. Between the trimmed V and J ends, which lost 5 bases and 5 bases, there was a span of 22 bases. For the CDR3, the DNA is TGTGCCAGCAGCCCCCTCGGGATGGCGGAGAGGGACAATGAGCAGTTCTTC. It yields the protein CASSPLGMAERDNEQFF.

V usage is TRBV7-2 and J usage is TRBJ2-7; 11 bases are shared with TRBD1. J was trimmed by 7 bases and V by 5 bases; bases with no gene match: 22. CDR1 and CDR2 (germline): SGHTA, FQGNSA. CDR3 length equals 19 residues. The CDR3 is CASSPWTGGREGVSREQYF. CDR3 DNA sequence: TGTGCCAGCAGCCCCTGGACAGGGGGCCGGGAAGGGGTCTCGAGAGAGCAGTACTTC.

V and J are TRBV27 and TRBJ1-3; D not resolved. Germline-derived CDR1 and CDR2 are MNHEY and SMNVEV (reference sequence). Trimming shortened V by 5 bases and J by 0 bases, and 17 bases separated the two germline ends. The CDR3 spans 17 residues. In DNA form, the CDR3 reads TGTGCCAGCAGTCAGAACTACCCCCATCTCTCTGGAAACACCATATATTTT. It specifies CASSQNYPHLSGNTIYF.

The CDR3 DNA is TGTGCCAGCAGTGACCGGGACAGGGGGCGAACAGCCGGGGAGCTGTTTTTT. Protein: CASSDRDRGRTAGELFF. V and J are TRBV6-1 and TRBJ2-2; 12 bases align to TRBD1. From germline, CDR1 is MNHNS and CDR2 SASEGT. V lost 3 bases, J lost 6 bases, and 8 bases stayed unmatched. CDR3 length equals 17 residues.

This chain connects TRBV12-1 to TRBJ1-5. TRBV12-1 constitutes a pseudogene. The CDR3 has 18 amino acids. The CDR3 DNA sequence: TGTGCCAGCAGCTTTTCCAGGGAGGGTGGGATCGGCAATCAGCCCCAGCATTTT. The encoded protein is CASSFSREGGIGNQPQHF.

The V call is TRBV10-1, the J call TRBJ2-7, with 7 bases lining up with TRBD2. Germline CDR1 is WNHNN and CDR2 is SYGVQD (reference sequence). The CDR3 is 13 residues long. Trimming at V came to 11 bases and at J to 5 bases, leaving 12 bases not matched to a gene. The CDR3 reads CASVGGESDEQYF. In DNA, the CDR3 is TGCGCCTCGGTGGGGGGGGAATCCGACGAGCAGTACTTC.

The rearrangement links TRBV27 to TRBJ2-3; D may be TRBD2 (6 bases). V was trimmed by 4 bases and J by 0 bases, leaving 11 bases between them. Per the germline V gene, CDR1 is MNHEY and CDR2 is SMNVEV (reference sequence). The CDR3 length is 15 residues. The CDR3 bases are TGTGCCAGCAGTTCTGGCGGGACTAGCACAGATACGCAGTATTTT. This gives the protein CASSSGGTSTDTQYF.

V is TRBV4-1 and J is TRBJ1-5; possibly TRBD1 for D (6 bases). Trimming shortened V by 3 bases and J by 6 bases, and 15 bases separated the two germline ends. The CDR3 covers 15 residues. From germline, CDR1 is MGHRA and CDR2 YSYEKL. Here the CDR3 reads CASSQAGQPGQPQHF. DNA for the CDR3: TGCGCCAGCAGCCAGGCCGGACAGCCCGGTCAGCCCCAGCATTTT.

In its sample, this clone was seen a few times. V usage is TRBV4-3 and J usage is TRBJ1-6, with TRBD1 identical over 7 bases. The CDR3 has 14 amino acids. Germline V CDR1 and CDR2: LGHNA, YSLEER. The V and J ends lost 4 bases and 10 bases, in that order; junction bases with no gene match: 7. CDR3 loop: CASSPRTGESPLHF. CDR3 nucleotide sequence: TGCGCCAGCAGCCCCCGGACAGGTGAATCACCCCTCCACTTT.

V and J are TRBV4-1 and TRBJ2-1; 9 positions match TRBD2. The CDR3 sequence is 14 residues long. Unmatched junction bases numbered 3, after V lost 0 bases and J lost 9 bases. The germline V gene encodes CDR1 MGHRA and CDR2 YSYEKL. CDR3: CASSQDGTSFEQFF. As DNA, the CDR3 is TGCGCCAGCAGCCAAGATGGGACTAGCTTTGAGCAGTTCTTC.

The table lists this clone with a count of one. The chain is built from TRBV4-3 and TRBJ2-3; D uncertain. CDR1 and CDR2 (germline): LGHNA, YSLEER. CDR3 length: 16 amino acids. Trimming cost V 0 bases and J 1 base, with 11 bases left between them. The CDR3 DNA is TGCGCCAGCAGCCAAGATTTTCCACTCCGCACAGATACGCAGTATTTT. Its protein is CASSQDFPLRTDTQYF.

V usage is TRBV18 and J usage is TRBJ2-5, with TRBD2 identical over 9 bases. There are 16 residues in the CDR3. Trimming took 2 bases from V and 4 from J; bases not matched to a gene: 8. The germline CDR1 and CDR2 sequences are KGHSH and LQKENI. The CDR3 spells CASSPKREEDRETQYF. The CDR3 region has the DNA TGTGCCAGCTCACCAAAGCGGGAGGAAGATCGAGAGACCCAGTACTTC.